This passage covers 9 T cell receptor beta chains from one sample sequenced in a study of T cell responses to AZD1222 COVID-19 vaccine. The data were produced by immunoSEQ multiplex PCR, yet TCRdb's version contains in-frame clones alone and is incomplete. The sample includes around 95,000 clones, 88% seen only once; the top ten take around 2%. Sample: peripheral blood, taken on day 0 of AZD1222 vaccination. The receptors stem from an adult in good health.

The rearrangement uses TRBV10-3 and TRBJ1-4; 7 positions match TRBD1. V gave up 8 bases and J gave up 0 bases; unmatched junction bases: 6. There are 15 residues in the CDR3. Germline assignment: CDR1 ENHRY and CDR2 SYGVKD. CDR3 in DNA: TGTGCCATCGGACAGGAAGCGGCAACTAATGAAAAACTGTTTTTT. Protein: CAIGQEAATNEKLFF.

V usage is TRBV7-6 and J usage is TRBJ1-2; D is ambiguous. The CDR3 covers 14 residues. Germline V gives CDR1 SGHVS, CDR2 FNYEAQ. With 4 bases removed from V and 6 bases from J, the gap between germline ends came to 15 bases. The CDR3 here is CASSSPGDKDGYTF. As DNA, the CDR3 is TGTGCCAGCAGCTCACCGGGAGATAAGGATGGCTACACCTTC.

In its sample, this clone ranks as medium-sized. The chain recombines TRBV6-4 with TRBJ2-3, with D tentatively TRBD2 (6 bases). This CDR3 spans 15 amino acids. V was cut by 3 bases and J by 0 bases, with 10 bases left in between. The germline CDR1 and CDR2 sequences are MRHNA and SNTAGT. The CDR3 sequence is CASSEGRGSTDTQYF. The CDR3 DNA sequence: TGTGCCAGCAGTGAGGGCCGGGGGAGCACAGATACGCAGTATTTT.

This chain joins TRBV9 and TRBJ2-1; D is ambiguous. V was trimmed by 0 bases and J by 5 bases, leaving 9 bases between them. CDR3 size: 14 residues. Germline V CDR1 and CDR2: SGDLS, YYNGEE. The DNA for the CDR3 is TGTGCCAGCAGCGTAGCCACCTCTCACAATGAGCAGTTCTTC. Residues: CASSVATSHNEQFF. The full variable domain, its missing parts supplied by reference TRBV9 and TRBJ2-1, is DSGVTQTPKHLITATGQRVTLRCSPRSGDLSVYWYQQSLDQGLQFLIQYYNGEERAKGNILERFSAQQFPDLHSELNLSSLELGDSALYFCASSVATSHNEQFFGPGTRLTVL.

The chain has TRBV30 and TRBJ1-3, with a weak D call TRBD1 (6 bases). Germline CDR1 is GTSNPN and CDR2 is SVGIG (reference sequence). The germline V and J ends were trimmed by 2 bases and 2 bases, with 19 bases remaining between them. The CDR3 extends over 17 amino acids. The CDR3 spells CAWSTDHTGRTGNTIYF. CDR3 DNA: TGTGCCTGGAGTACGGATCACACAGGGAGGACTGGAAACACCATATATTTT.

The chain is built from TRBV5-1 and TRBJ2-7; perhaps D is TRBD1 or TRBD2 (5 bases each). V was pared by 4 bases and J by 4 bases, with 12 bases between. CDR3 length: 13 amino acids. Germline V gives CDR1 SGHRS, CDR2 YFSETQ. Written as DNA, the CDR3 is TGCGCCAGCAGCCCCGGGGCACCTTACGAGCAGTACTTC. The encoded protein is CASSPGAPYEQYF.

The gene calls are TRBV2 and TRBJ1-5, with D possibly being TRBD1 (6 bases). The CDR3 spans 16 residues. V shed 2 bases and J shed 2 bases, with 13 bases lying between them. The germline gives CDR1 SNHLY, CDR2 FYNNEI. This chain's CDR3 is CASSERAGAGNQPQHF. The CDR3 DNA sequence: TGTGCCAGCAGTGAACGGGCAGGGGCGGGCAATCAGCCCCAGCATTTT.

The rearrangement uses TRBV11-2 and TRBJ2-5; D is possibly TRBD1 (5 bases). This CDR3 has 16 amino acids. Trimming stripped 1 base from V and 5 bases from J, with 17 bases between. Looked up from germline, CDR1 is SGHAT and CDR2 is FQNNGV. CDR3 nucleotides: TGTGCCAGCAGCTTAGCAGGGTTCAGCTACGATGAGACCCAGTACTTC. It yields the protein CASSLAGFSYDETQYF.

The chain has TRBV5-1 and TRBJ2-3; 7 positions match TRBD2. Germline CDR1 SGHRS, CDR2 YFSETQ. J was trimmed by 1 base and V by 5 bases; bases with no gene match: 7. The CDR3 totals 15 residues. CDR3 residues: CASRRAGAGTDTQYF. The DNA for the CDR3 is TGCGCCAGCAGGCGTGCGGGAGCTGGCACAGATACGCAGTATTTT.